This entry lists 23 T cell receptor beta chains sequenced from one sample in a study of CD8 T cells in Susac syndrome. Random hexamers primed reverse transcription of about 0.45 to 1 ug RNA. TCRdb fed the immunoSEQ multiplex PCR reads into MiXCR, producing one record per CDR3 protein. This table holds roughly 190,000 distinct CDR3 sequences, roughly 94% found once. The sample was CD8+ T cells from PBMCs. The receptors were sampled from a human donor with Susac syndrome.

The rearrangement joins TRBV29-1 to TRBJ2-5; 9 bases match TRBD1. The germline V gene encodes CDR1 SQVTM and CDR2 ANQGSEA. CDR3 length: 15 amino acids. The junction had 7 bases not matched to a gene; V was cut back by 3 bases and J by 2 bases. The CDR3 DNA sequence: TGCAGCGTTGAGGGGACAGGGTCACTTCAAGAGACCCAGTACTTC. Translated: CSVEGTGSLQETQYF.

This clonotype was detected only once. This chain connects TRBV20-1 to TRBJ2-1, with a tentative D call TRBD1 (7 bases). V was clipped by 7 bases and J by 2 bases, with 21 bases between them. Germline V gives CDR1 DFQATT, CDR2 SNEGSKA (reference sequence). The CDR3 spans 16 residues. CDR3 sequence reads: CSVSDRTNNPYNEQFF. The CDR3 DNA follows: TGCAGTGTTTCGGACAGGACTAATAACCCCTACAATGAGCAGTTCTTC.

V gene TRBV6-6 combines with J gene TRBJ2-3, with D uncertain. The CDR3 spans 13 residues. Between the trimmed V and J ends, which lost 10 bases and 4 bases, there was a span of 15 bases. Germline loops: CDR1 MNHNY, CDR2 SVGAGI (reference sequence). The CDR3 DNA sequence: TGTGCCATCGGCGCGCAGATTGCAGATACGCAGTATTTT. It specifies CAIGAQIADTQYF.

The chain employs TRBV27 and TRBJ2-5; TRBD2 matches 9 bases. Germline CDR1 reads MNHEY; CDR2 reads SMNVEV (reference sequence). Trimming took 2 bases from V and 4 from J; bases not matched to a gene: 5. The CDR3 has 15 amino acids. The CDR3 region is CASSLAGGPIETQYF. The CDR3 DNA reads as TGTGCCAGCAGTTTAGCGGGAGGGCCAATAGAGACCCAGTACTTC.

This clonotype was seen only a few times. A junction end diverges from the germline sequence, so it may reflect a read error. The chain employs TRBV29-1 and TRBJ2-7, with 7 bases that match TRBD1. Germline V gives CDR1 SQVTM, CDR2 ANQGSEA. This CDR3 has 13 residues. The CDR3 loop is CSVQTGAPYERYF. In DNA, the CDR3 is TGCAGCGTTCAAACAGGGGCACCGTACGAGCGGTACTTC.

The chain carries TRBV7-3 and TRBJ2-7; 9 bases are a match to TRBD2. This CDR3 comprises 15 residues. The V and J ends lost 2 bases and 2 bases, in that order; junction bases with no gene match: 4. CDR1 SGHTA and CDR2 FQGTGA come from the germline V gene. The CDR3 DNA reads TGTGCCAGCAGCTTAGAGGCGGGAGGGCCCTACGAGCAGTACTTC. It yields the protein CASSLEAGGPYEQYF.

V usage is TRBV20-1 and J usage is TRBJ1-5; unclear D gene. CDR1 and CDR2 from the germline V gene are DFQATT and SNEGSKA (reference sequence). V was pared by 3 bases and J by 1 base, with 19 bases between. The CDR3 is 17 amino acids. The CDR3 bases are TGCAGTGCTAGTAGTGCTACCTTGGGAGGAAGCAATCAGCCCCAGCATTTT. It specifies CSASSATLGGSNQPQHF.

The CDR3 DNA reads TGTGCCAGCAGCTTGGTTTCACAGATCTACGAGCAGTACTTC. Translating gives CASSLVSQIYEQYF. This chain joins TRBV11-2 and TRBJ2-7, with D unresolved. This CDR3 spans 14 amino acids. V was clipped by 3 bases and J by 3 bases, with 12 bases between them. Germline V gives CDR1 SGHAT, CDR2 FQNNGV. The full variable domain, in which reference TRBV11-2 and TRBJ2-7 provide the parts outside the CDR3, is EAGVAQSPRYKIIEKRQSVAFWCNPISGHATLYWYQQILGQGPKLLIQFQNNGVVDDSQLPKDRFSAERLKGVDSTLKIQPAKLEDSAVYLCASSLVSQIYEQYFGPGTRLTVT.

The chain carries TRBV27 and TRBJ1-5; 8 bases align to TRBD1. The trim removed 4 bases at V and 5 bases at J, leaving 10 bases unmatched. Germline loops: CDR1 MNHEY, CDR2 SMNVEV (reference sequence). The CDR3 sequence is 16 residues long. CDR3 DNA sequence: TGTGCCAGCAGTTCCCGGACAGGGTCGGGCCATCAGCCCCAGCATTTT. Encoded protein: CASSSRTGSGHQPQHF.

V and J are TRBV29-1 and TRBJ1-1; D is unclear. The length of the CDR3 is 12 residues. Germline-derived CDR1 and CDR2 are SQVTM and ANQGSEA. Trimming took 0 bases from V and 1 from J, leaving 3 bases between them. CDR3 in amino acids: CSVEEANTEAFF. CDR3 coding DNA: TGCAGCGTTGAAGAGGCGAACACTGAAGCTTTCTTT.

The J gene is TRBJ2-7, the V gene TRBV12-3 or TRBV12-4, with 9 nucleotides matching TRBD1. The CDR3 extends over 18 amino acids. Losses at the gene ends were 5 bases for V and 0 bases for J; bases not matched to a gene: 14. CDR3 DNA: TGTGCCAGCAGTCTGGGACAGGGTAGAGGGGAAAGCTCCTACGAGCAGTACTTC. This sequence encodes CASSLGQGRGESSYEQYF.

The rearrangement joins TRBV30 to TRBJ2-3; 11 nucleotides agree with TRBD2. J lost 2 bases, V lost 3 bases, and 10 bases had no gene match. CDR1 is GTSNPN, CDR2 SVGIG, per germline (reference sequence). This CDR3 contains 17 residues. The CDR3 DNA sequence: TGTGCCTGGAGACGACTAGCGGGGTTCAACCTCACAGATACGCAGTATTTT. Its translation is CAWRRLAGFNLTDTQYF.

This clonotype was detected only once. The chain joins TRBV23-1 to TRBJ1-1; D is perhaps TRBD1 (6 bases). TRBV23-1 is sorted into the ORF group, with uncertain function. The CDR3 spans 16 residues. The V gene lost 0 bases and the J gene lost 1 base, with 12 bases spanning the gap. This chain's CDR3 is CASSQSASRGNTEAFF. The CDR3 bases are TGCGCCAGCAGTCAATCTGCGTCCAGGGGGAACACTGAAGCTTTCTTT.

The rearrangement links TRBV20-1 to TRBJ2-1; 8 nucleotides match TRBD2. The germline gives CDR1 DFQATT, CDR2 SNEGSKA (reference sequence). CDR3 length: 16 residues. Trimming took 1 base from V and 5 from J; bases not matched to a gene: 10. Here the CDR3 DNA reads TGCAGTGCTAGAGCGAGGGGCGGGAGGAGTCACAATGAGCAGTTCTTC. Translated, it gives CSARARGGRSHNEQFF.

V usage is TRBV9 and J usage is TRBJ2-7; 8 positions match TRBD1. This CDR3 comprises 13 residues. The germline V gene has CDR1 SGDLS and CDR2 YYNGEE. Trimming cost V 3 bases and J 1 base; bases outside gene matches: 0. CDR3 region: CASSGTGSYEQYF. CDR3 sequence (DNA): TGTGCCAGCAGCGGGACAGGGTCCTACGAGCAGTACTTC.

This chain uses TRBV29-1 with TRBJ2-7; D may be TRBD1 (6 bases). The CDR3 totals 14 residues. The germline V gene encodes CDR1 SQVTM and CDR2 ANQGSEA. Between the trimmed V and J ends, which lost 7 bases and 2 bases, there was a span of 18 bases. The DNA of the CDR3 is TGCAGCGCCCAGGACAGCTCTAATCCCTACGAGCAGTACTTC. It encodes CSAQDSSNPYEQYF.

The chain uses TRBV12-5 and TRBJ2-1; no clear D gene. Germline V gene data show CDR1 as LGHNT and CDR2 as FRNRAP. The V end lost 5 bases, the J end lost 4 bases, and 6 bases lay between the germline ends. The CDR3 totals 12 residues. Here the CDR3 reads CASGGPYNEQFF. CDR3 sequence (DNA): TGTGCTAGTGGTGGACCGTACAATGAGCAGTTCTTC.

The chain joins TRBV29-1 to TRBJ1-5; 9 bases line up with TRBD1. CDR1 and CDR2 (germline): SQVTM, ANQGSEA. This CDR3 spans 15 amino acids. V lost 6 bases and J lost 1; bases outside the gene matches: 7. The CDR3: CSVDSGTGSNQPQHF. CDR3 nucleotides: TGCAGCGTGGATTCCGGGACAGGGAGCAATCAGCCCCAGCATTTT.

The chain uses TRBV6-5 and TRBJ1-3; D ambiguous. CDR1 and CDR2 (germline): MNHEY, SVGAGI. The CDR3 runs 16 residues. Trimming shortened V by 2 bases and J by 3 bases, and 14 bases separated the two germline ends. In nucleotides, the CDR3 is TGTGCCAGCAGTTACACTGGATGGGCGGATGGAAACACCATATATTTT. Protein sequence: CASSYTGWADGNTIYF.

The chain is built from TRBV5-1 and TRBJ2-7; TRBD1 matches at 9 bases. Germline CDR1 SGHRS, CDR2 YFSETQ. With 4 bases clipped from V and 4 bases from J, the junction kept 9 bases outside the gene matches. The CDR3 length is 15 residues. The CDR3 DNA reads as TGCGCCAGCAGCGATCCGGGACAGGGTCAGTACGAGCAGTACTTC. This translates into CASSDPGQGQYEQYF.

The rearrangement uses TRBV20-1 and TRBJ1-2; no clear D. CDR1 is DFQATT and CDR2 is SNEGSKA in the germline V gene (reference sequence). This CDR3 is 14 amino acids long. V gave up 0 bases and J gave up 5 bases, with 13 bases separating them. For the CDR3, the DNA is TGCAGTGCTAGAGATGGCGACACTCGGTATGGCTACACCTTC. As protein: CSARDGDTRYGYTF.

The CDR3 DNA reads as TGTGCCAGCAGCATCCGGGACACGGCCACAGATACGCAGTATTTT. This sequence encodes CASSIRDTATDTQYF. The chain recombines TRBV5-4 with TRBJ2-3; D may be TRBD1 (6 bases). Trimming shortened V by 4 bases and J by 2 bases, and 14 bases separated the two germline ends. The CDR3 is 15 residues long. CDR1 is SGHNT, CDR2 YYREEE, per germline (reference sequence).

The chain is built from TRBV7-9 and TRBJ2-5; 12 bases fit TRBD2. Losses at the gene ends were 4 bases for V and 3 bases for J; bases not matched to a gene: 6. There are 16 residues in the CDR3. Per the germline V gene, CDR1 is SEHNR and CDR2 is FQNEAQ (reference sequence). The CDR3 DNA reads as TGTGCCAGCAGCTACGGTAGGACTAGCGGGAAAGAGACCCAGTACTTC. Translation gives CASSYGRTSGKETQYF.